These 13 T cell receptor beta chains were all obtained from the same sample, sequenced in a study of beta chain features in type 1 diabetes. Since all of the isolated RNA was reverse transcribed, expressed TCRB transcripts were what got sequenced. TCRdb's copy holds only in-frame clones and misses some; the assay was immunoSEQ multiplex PCR. The profile shows roughly 350,000 clones, approximately 10% of them singletons. Material for sequencing was naive CD4+ T cells from blood. These receptor sequences come from a woman aged 25 to 39 in good health.

The chain combines TRBV4-3 with TRBJ2-1; D might be TRBD1 (5 bases). The CDR3 has 14 residues. Looked up from germline, CDR1 is LGHNA and CDR2 is YSLEER. Trimming shortened V by 4 bases and J by 3 bases, and 10 bases separated the two germline ends. The CDR3 sequence: CASSPMTDYNEQFF. The CDR3 DNA follows: TGCGCCAGCAGCCCGATGACAGACTACAATGAGCAGTTCTTC.

This chain joins TRBV7-2 and TRBJ2-3; tentatively, D is TRBD2 (6 bases). Looked up from germline, CDR1 is SGHTA and CDR2 is FQGNSA. The CDR3 is 17 amino acids. V dropped 5 bases and J dropped 2 bases, with 20 bases sitting between them. CDR3 sequence: CASSPLLGLLTTDTQYF. As DNA, the CDR3 is TGTGCCAGCAGCCCCTTGCTGGGACTCTTGACCACAGATACGCAGTATTTT.

This clone has a handful of counts. The chain uses TRBV29-1 and TRBJ2-2; D not resolved. CDR1 and CDR2 (germline): SQVTM, ANQGSEA. V lost 7 bases and J 5 bases, leaving 8 bases between the germline ends. This CDR3 region has 11 residues. The CDR3 protein is CSGGGTGELFF. Here the CDR3 DNA reads TGCAGCGGAGGTGGGACCGGGGAGCTGTTTTTT.

The table lists this clone with a few counts. The chain uses TRBV7-2 and TRBJ2-2; 9 bases map to TRBD2. The CDR3 sequence is 12 residues long. The germline gives CDR1 SGHTA, CDR2 FQGNSA. Trimming at V came to 5 bases and at J to 9 bases, leaving 1 base not matched to a gene. CDR3 region: CASSPSGRELFF. CDR3 DNA sequence: TGTGCCAGCAGCCCTAGCGGGAGGGAGCTGTTTTTT.

The chain has TRBV28 and TRBJ1-1; D not resolved. Trimming cost V 8 bases and J 1 base, with 11 bases left between them. There are 13 residues in the CDR3. Germline-derived CDR1 and CDR2 are MDHEN and SYDVKM. CDR3 coding DNA: TGTGCCAGCCCCAACTCCCGGAACACTGAAGCTTTCTTT. Translated, it gives CASPNSRNTEAFF.

J is TRBJ2-1 and V is TRBV7-3; 11 positions match TRBD2. CDR1 SGHTA and CDR2 FQGTGA come from the germline V gene. V gave up 1 base and J gave up 0 bases; unmatched junction bases: 11. The CDR3 sequence is 20 residues long. The CDR3 DNA reads as TGTGCCAGCAGCTTAATAACTAGCGGGAGAACGTACGGCTCCTACAATGAGCAGTTCTTC. Its translation is CASSLITSGRTYGSYNEQFF.

The V and J genes are TRBV25-1 and TRBJ2-3; 8 bases are a match to TRBD1. CDR3 size: 14 residues. CDR1 is MGHDK, CDR2 SYGVNS, per germline. Trimming at V came to 3 bases and at J to 6 bases, leaving 5 bases not matched to a gene. CDR3 loop: CASSDDRGWDTQYF. In DNA form, the CDR3 reads TGTGCCAGCAGTGATGACAGGGGATGGGATACGCAGTATTTT.

In its sample, this clone was seen a few times. The V and J genes are TRBV30 and TRBJ1-1; D possibly corresponds to TRBD1 (5 bases). The CDR3 sequence is 13 residues long. The V gene's germline CDR1 is GTSNPN and CDR2 SVGIG (reference sequence). Trimming cost V 5 bases and J 0 bases, with 10 bases left between them. This CDR3 is CAWARGMNTEAFF. CDR3 nucleotide sequence: TGTGCCTGGGCTCGGGGGATGAACACTGAAGCTTTCTTT.

This clone has a single count. The chain employs TRBV30 and TRBJ1-1, with a possible D match to TRBD1 (6 bases). Germline V CDR1 and CDR2: GTSNPN, SVGIG (reference sequence). Trimming stripped 5 bases from V and 6 bases from J, with 10 bases between. This CDR3 has 11 residues. CDR3 DNA: TGTGCCTGGTCGACAGGCGCTGAAGCTTTCTTT. Protein product: CAWSTGAEAFF.

This sequence joins TRBV9 and TRBJ1-1; tentatively, D is TRBD1 (6 bases). Looked up from germline, CDR1 is SGDLS and CDR2 is YYNGEE. V lost 4 bases and J 0 bases, leaving 10 bases between the germline ends. There are 14 residues in the CDR3. CDR3 sequence (DNA): TGTGCCAGCAGCTTCGGACAGATGAACACTGAAGCTTTCTTT. It is translated as CASSFGQMNTEAFF. The variable domain in full, completed from reference TRBV9 and TRBJ1-1, reads DSGVTQTPKHLITATGQRVTLRCSPRSGDLSVYWYQQSLDQGLQFLIQYYNGEERAKGNILERFSAQQFPDLHSELNLSSLELGDSALYFCASSFGQMNTEAFFGQGTRLTVV.

V is TRBV7-2 and J is TRBJ2-7; D remains ambiguous. The V end lost 0 bases, the J end lost 2 bases, and 5 bases lay between the germline ends. CDR1 and CDR2 from the germline V gene are SGHTA and FQGNSA. The CDR3 totals 13 residues. The CDR3 coding sequence is TGTGCCAGCAGCTTAGCGCAGACCTACGAGCAGTACTTC. Protein sequence: CASSLAQTYEQYF.

There are a few counts of this clone. The chain employs TRBV7-8 and TRBJ2-5; D is unclear. The CDR3 consists of 11 residues. Germline V gives CDR1 SGHVS, CDR2 FQNEAQ. V was cut by 5 bases and J by 5 bases, with 6 bases left in between. The CDR3, as DNA: TGTGCCAGCAGCCCCCAGGAGACCCAGTACTTC. Its protein product is CASSPQETQYF.

The chain joins TRBV5-8 to TRBJ2-7; the D gene is possibly TRBD1 (6 bases). V was pared by 0 bases and J by 3 bases, with 10 bases between. The CDR3 runs 14 residues. CDR1 is SGHTS, CDR2 YDEGEE, per germline. The DNA of the CDR3 is TGTGCCAGCAGCTTGGAGAGGACAGTCTACGAGCAGTACTTC. Its translation is CASSLERTVYEQYF.